This T cell receptor (beta chain) was sequenced for a study of blood T cell repertoires in COVID-19. Across the whole study: Nucleic acid was either cDNA or gDNA, and it came from T cells, B-cell-depleted T cells, or PBMCs.

The authors' processing: Amplification with reference gene primers provided the estimates of nucleated cell counts. Profiled with immunoSEQ multiplex PCR; TCRdb holds only in-frame clones, not every one. V and J calls and clone size are as listed in that table; D and trimming were resolved from the DNA. The table records roughly 67,000 clones, approximately 93% of them present only once. The CDR3 spans 15 residues. The germline V gene has CDR1 MNHNS and CDR2 SASEGT. The V gene lost 3 bases and the J gene lost 10 bases, with 16 bases spanning the gap. Sequencing was done on a sample of peripheral blood. The rearrangement joins TRBV6-1 to TRBJ1-6; TRBD1 is a possible D gene (6 bases). This clonotype originated in a man aged 65 to 85 with active COVID-19. The DNA for the CDR3 is TGTGCCAGCAGTGACAGGGGATCGGGGATCTCACCCCTCCACTTT. The encoded protein is CASSDRGSGISPLHF.